This entry is about one TCR beta chain. The assay was immunoSEQ multiplex PCR, and TCRdb's table has in-frame clones only and misses some. The table has around 260,000 clones, around 87% seen once. These data originate in a study of blood T cell repertoires in COVID-19. From germline, CDR1 is GTSNPN and CDR2 SVGIG (reference sequence). The ends were cut back, 3 bases at V and 3 bases at J, with 11 bases in the middle. This CDR3 spans 13 amino acids. The J gene is TRBJ1-2, the V gene TRBV30; the D is unclear. Material: peripheral blood. This receptor was identified in a woman in her forties or fifties with acute or convalescent COVID-19. CDR3 residues: CAWRSLRDYGYTF. As DNA, the CDR3 is TGTGCCTGGAGATCTTTGAGGGACTATGGCTACACCTTC.